What follows are 16 T cell receptor beta chains derived from one specimen sequenced in a study of T cell responses to AZD1222 COVID-19 vaccine. The data were produced by immunoSEQ multiplex PCR, yet TCRdb's version contains in-frame clones alone and is incomplete. Altogether under 150,000 clones are present, about 86% being singletons, with the ten largest covering around 9.6%. Sequenced material: peripheral blood, taken on day 0 of AZD1222 vaccination. These receptors came from an adult in good health.

V gene TRBV5-5 combines with J gene TRBJ1-2; a weak D match, TRBD1 (6 bases). CDR3 length: 14 residues. Germline loops: CDR1 SGHKS, CDR2 YYEKEE (reference sequence). The V and J ends lost 6 bases and 7 bases respectively, with 19 bases between them. Here the CDR3 reads CASTFEGGRGGYTF. The CDR3 bases are TGTGCCAGCACTTTTGAGGGGGGCCGAGGTGGCTACACCTTC.

The chain combines TRBV12-3 or TRBV12-4 with TRBJ2-3; no firm D call. This CDR3 has 12 residues. V lost 1 base and J lost 7, with 6 bases in between. CDR3 amino acids: CASSLGINTQYF. CDR3 nucleotides: TGTGCCAGCAGTTTAGGTATCAATACGCAGTATTTT.

This chain joins TRBV7-2 and TRBJ1-4, with 8 bases lining up with TRBD1. Germline V gene data show CDR1 as SGHTA and CDR2 as FQGNSA. V was pared by 5 bases and J by 5 bases, with 7 bases of the junction left unmatched. CDR3 length: 15 residues. CDR3: CASSKNRGGNEKLFF. Written as DNA, the CDR3 is TGTGCCAGCAGCAAAAACAGGGGGGGAAATGAAAAACTGTTTTTT.

The chain recombines TRBV7-2 with TRBJ1-6; D is undetermined. The ends were cut back, 1 base at V and 9 bases at J, with 13 bases in the middle. The V gene's germline CDR1 is SGHTA and CDR2 FQGNSA. The CDR3 sequence is 15 residues long. This CDR3 reads CASSLGHLGRSPLHF. As DNA, the CDR3 is TGTGCCAGCAGCTTAGGTCACCTGGGTCGTTCACCCCTCCACTTT. Full variable domain (rest looked up from reference TRBV7-2 and TRBJ1-6): GAGVSQSPSNKVTEKGKDVELRCDPISGHTALYWYRQSLGQGLEFLIYFQGNSAPDKSGLPSDRFSAERTGGSVSTLTIQRTQQEDSAVYLCASSLGHLGRSPLHFGNGTRLTVT.

The chain employs TRBV19 and TRBJ2-2, with TRBD1 matching 7 bases. Germline CDR1 reads LNHDA; CDR2 reads SQIVND (reference sequence). J was trimmed by 0 bases and V by 7 bases; bases with no gene match: 8. The CDR3 spans 16 residues. CDR3 loop: CASKLQGVSNTGELFF. CDR3 bases: TGTGCCAGTAAACTCCAGGGGGTTTCGAACACCGGGGAGCTGTTTTTT. The full variable domain, completed using reference TRBV19 and TRBJ2-2, is DGGITQSPKYLFRKEGQNVTLSCEQNLNHDAMYWYRQDPGQGLRLIYYSQIVNDFQKGDIAEGYSVSREKKESFPLTVTSAQKNPTAFYLCASKLQGVSNTGELFFGEGSRLTVL.

The sample holds one count of this clone. The chain combines TRBV5-1 with TRBJ2-1; TRBD2 agrees at 9 bases. The CDR3 runs to 15 residues. V was pared by 4 bases and J by 3 bases, with 5 bases of the junction left unmatched. CDR1 SGHRS and CDR2 YFSETQ come from the germline V gene. CDR3 region: CASSGTSGHYNEQFF. CDR3 nucleotides: TGCGCCAGCAGCGGAACTAGCGGGCACTACAATGAGCAGTTCTTC.

This clone was counted a single time. The gene calls are TRBV5-5 and TRBJ1-2; 10 positions agree with TRBD1. The CDR3 totals 15 residues. Germline lookup yields CDR1 SGHKS and CDR2 YYEKEE (reference sequence). Unmatched junction bases numbered 6, after V lost 0 bases and J lost 7 bases. CDR3 protein: CASSLEWTGGGGYTF. In DNA form, the CDR3 reads TGTGCCAGCAGCTTGGAGTGGACAGGGGGTGGTGGCTACACCTTC.

J is TRBJ1-6 and V is TRBV2; D ambiguous. CDR1 and CDR2 (germline): SNHLY, FYNNEI. V dropped 2 bases and J dropped 7 bases, with 12 bases sitting between them. There are 15 residues in the CDR3. Here the CDR3 reads CASSERRSVNSPLHF. Here the CDR3 DNA reads TGTGCCAGCAGTGAAAGGAGGTCGGTAAATTCACCCCTCCACTTT. Full variable domain (remainder filled in from reference TRBV2 and TRBJ1-6): EPEVTQTPSHQVTQMGQEVILRCVPISNHLYFYWYRQILGQKVEFLVSFYNNEISEKSEIFDDQFSVERPDGSNFTLKIRSTKLEDSAMYFCASSERRSVNSPLHFGNGTRLTVT.

This clone has a single count. This chain connects TRBV29-1 to TRBJ1-2, with 10 bases identical to TRBD1. CDR3 length equals 13 residues. CDR1 SQVTM and CDR2 ANQGSEA come from the germline V gene. J was trimmed by 5 bases and V by 7 bases; bases with no gene match: 7. The DNA for the CDR3 is TGCAGCGGCTGGACAGGGGGGGTTTATGGCTACACCTTC. Residues: CSGWTGGVYGYTF. The full variable domain, rest sourced from reference TRBV29-1 and TRBJ1-2, is SAVISQKPSRDICQRGTSLTIQCQVDSQVTMMFWYRQQPGQSLTLIATANQGSEATYESGFVIDKFPISRPNLTFSTLTVSNMSPEDSSIYLCSGWTGGVYGYTFGSGTRLTVV.

The rearrangement joins TRBV5-6 to TRBJ1-3, with D hard to call. Germline loops: CDR1 SGHDT, CDR2 YYEEEE. Trimming took 0 bases from V and 3 from J, leaving 10 bases between them. CDR3 length: 15 residues. The CDR3 nucleotides are TGTGCCAGCAGCTTGGGACCTGGGATTGGAAACACCATATATTTT. Translated, it gives CASSLGPGIGNTIYF.

V usage is TRBV4-3 and J usage is TRBJ1-4, with D perhaps matching TRBD1 (5 bases). The germline gives CDR1 LGHNA, CDR2 YSLEER. The V end lost 1 base, the J end lost 4 bases, and 10 bases lay between the germline ends. CDR3 size: 15 residues. CDR3 amino acids: CASSQGRGINEKLFF. CDR3 bases: TGCGCCAGCAGCCAAGGTCGGGGGATTAATGAAAAACTGTTTTTT.

The chain recombines TRBV7-2 with TRBJ1-5, with a weak D call TRBD1 (6 bases). Trimming took 5 bases from V and 1 from J, leaving 12 bases between them. The CDR3 is 15 residues long. Germline V CDR1 and CDR2: SGHTA, FQGNSA. Here the CDR3 reads CASSVKGGSNQPQHF. For the CDR3, the DNA is TGTGCCAGCAGCGTTAAGGGGGGCAGCAATCAGCCCCAGCATTTT.

The chain couples TRBV3-1 (or the pseudogene TRBV3-2) to TRBJ1-1; D is possibly TRBD1 (5 bases). Trimming pared 4 bases from V and 1 base from J, leaving 10 bases between. Germline V CDR1 and CDR2: LGHDT, YNNKEL (reference sequence). This CDR3 has 14 residues. The CDR3 DNA reads TGTGCCAGCAGCCGGACACCCCAGAACACTGAAGCTTTCTTT. Residues: CASSRTPQNTEAFF.

This clone was observed once. This sequence joins TRBV6-5 and TRBJ1-6; TRBD1 agrees at 8 bases. In germline, CDR1 is MNHEY, CDR2 SVGAGI. The CDR3 runs 15 residues. V lost 6 bases, J lost 1 base, and 2 bases stayed unmatched. CDR3 in amino acids: CASRRDRSYNSPLHF. Here the CDR3 DNA reads TGTGCCAGCAGGCGGGACAGGTCCTATAATTCACCCCTCCACTTT.

The rearrangement links TRBV11-2 to TRBJ1-2, with D perhaps matching TRBD1 (5 bases). The length of the CDR3 is 15 residues. Germline V gene data show CDR1 as SGHAT and CDR2 as FQNNGV. V lost 5 bases, J lost 4 bases, and 17 bases lay in between. Here the CDR3 reads CASSLNEGLSYGYTF. The DNA for the CDR3 is TGTGCCAGCAGCCTTAACGAGGGGCTTAGCTATGGCTACACCTTC.

The chain couples TRBV24-1 to TRBJ1-2, with a possible D match to TRBD1 (6 bases). Trimming cost V 5 bases and J 8 bases, with 17 bases left between them. The CDR3 runs to 14 residues. From germline, CDR1 is KGHDR and CDR2 SFDVKD. The DNA for the CDR3 is TGTGCCACCAGTGGTCCGACAGGAGTTTCGGGCTACACCTTC. Translating gives CATSGPTGVSGYTF.